This T cell receptor (beta chain) emerged from a study of blood T cell repertoires in COVID-19. The wider study: The study drew acute and convalescent COVID-19 samples from the United States, Italy and Spain. From T cells, B-cell-depleted T cells, or PBMCs came the material, which was cDNA or gDNA.

V shed 2 bases, J shed 1 base, and the junction held 4 bases outside the gene matches. Germline CDR1 and CDR2: SGHRS and YFSETQ. The CDR3 length is 15 residues. Authors' processing steps: Amplification from reference gene primers served as the basis for estimated nucleated cell counts. Produced via immunoSEQ multiplex PCR; TCRdb's table is partial and in-frame only. That table is the source of V, J and clone size, and D and trimming were worked out from the DNA. The sample carries around 87,000 clones, about 77% recorded once. V and J are TRBV5-1 and TRBJ2-3; 7 bases map to TRBD1. The receptor was derived from a human donor in a cohort sampled during active COVID-19. Sequencing was carried out using peripheral blood. In DNA, the CDR3 is TGCGCCAGCAGCTTCGCGCAGGGGGGCACAGATACGCAGTATTTT. Its translation is CASSFAQGGTDTQYF.